There are many counts of the clone carrying this T cell receptor (beta chain). One entry per CDR3 protein results from TCRdb running MiXCR on the 5' RACE reads. The repertoire holds roughly 120,000 distinct CDR3 sequences, with roughly 8.4% as singletons. The data belong to a study of T cells after yellow fever vaccination. Germline values: CDR1 SGHNT, CDR2 YYREEE (reference sequence). Unmatched junction bases numbered 2, after V lost 0 bases and J lost 3 bases. This CDR3 comprises 15 residues. This clonotype was obtained from a young man who received the YFV17D yellow fever vaccine. The rearrangement uses TRBV5-4 and TRBJ2-2, with 7 bases lining up with TRBD1. Source: CD8+ T cells sorted from PBMCs, taken 45 days after the yellow fever booster vaccination. CDR3 DNA: TGTGCCAGCAGCTTGGTGACAGGGTACACCGGGGAGCTGTTTTTT. Translating gives CASSLVTGYTGELFF.